This passage covers 7 T cell receptor beta chains from one sample sequenced in a study of blood T cell repertoires in COVID-19. TCRdb keeps only in-frame clones here, not all; method: immunoSEQ multiplex PCR. The sample comprises over 200,000 clones, roughly 90% of which are singletons, and about 6.3% rests with the top ten. Sequencing was carried out using peripheral blood. The source is a man in his 60s who had recovered from COVID-19.

The chain carries TRBV25-1 and TRBJ2-2; D call uncertain. V lost 5 bases and J lost 6, with 16 bases in between. From germline, CDR1 is MGHDK and CDR2 SYGVNS. There are 15 residues in the CDR3. DNA for the CDR3: TGTGCCAGCAGTCAACAGTCCCTTAACGCCGGGGAGCTGTTTTTT. Its protein product is CASSQQSLNAGELFF. The full variable domain, rest sourced from reference TRBV25-1 and TRBJ2-2, is EADIYQTPRYLVIGTGKKITLECSQTMGHDKMYWYQQDPGMELHLIHYSYGVNSTEKGDLSSESTVSRIRTEHFPLTLESARPSHTSQYLCASSQQSLNAGELFFGEGSRLTVL.

V usage is TRBV5-4 and J usage is TRBJ2-4; TRBD2 might be the D (6 bases). The CDR3 loop spans 16 amino acids. The germline gives CDR1 SGHNT, CDR2 YYREEE (reference sequence). V was cut by 2 bases and J by 6 bases, with 18 bases left in between. The CDR3 region is CASSFLGQGGRNIQYF. The CDR3 bases are TGTGCCAGCAGCTTCCTTGGGCAGGGAGGTCGAAACATTCAGTACTTC.

The rearrangement links TRBV9 to TRBJ2-5; TRBD1 aligns across 10 bases. This CDR3 region has 15 residues. The germline CDR1 and CDR2 sequences are SGDLS and YYNGEE. J gave up 2 bases and V 3 bases, and 4 bases lay outside the gene matches. CDR3 region: CASSGGQGRQETQYF. As DNA, the CDR3 is TGTGCCAGCAGCGGGGGACAGGGGAGGCAAGAGACCCAGTACTTC.

The V gene is TRBV25-1, the J gene TRBJ2-5; D call uncertain. This CDR3 region has 13 residues. V lost 4 bases to trimming and J lost 1 base, with 7 bases between them. Germline assignment: CDR1 MGHDK and CDR2 SYGVNS. Here the CDR3 DNA reads TGTGCCAGCAGTGCACAGTTCCAAGAGACCCAGTACTTC. Translation gives CASSAQFQETQYF. Full variable domain (rest looked up from reference TRBV25-1 and TRBJ2-5): EADIYQTPRYLVIGTGKKITLECSQTMGHDKMYWYQQDPGMELHLIHYSYGVNSTEKGDLSSESTVSRIRTEHFPLTLESARPSHTSQYLCASSAQFQETQYFGPGTRLLVL.

V is TRBV25-1 and J is TRBJ2-5; 7 bases are shared with TRBD2. V trimming: 6 bases; J trimming: 10 bases; junction bases outside the gene matches: 11. This CDR3 contains 13 residues. Germline V gene sequence: CDR1 MGHDK, CDR2 SYGVNS. Here the CDR3 DNA reads TGTGCCAGCAGCCCCTCCGTCTGGGGGGGCCAGTACTTC. Protein: CASSPSVWGGQYF.

CDR3 nucleotides: TGTGCCAGCAGCATAACGGGGAACACTGAAGCTTTCTTT. Amino acids: CASSITGNTEAFF. The genes are TRBV7-8 and TRBJ1-1, with no clear D. CDR3 length: 13 residues. The ends were cut back, 5 bases at V and 1 base at J, with 8 bases in the middle. CDR1 is SGHVS, CDR2 FQNEAQ, per germline.

The V gene is TRBV9, the J gene TRBJ2-1, with 8 bases identical to TRBD2. This CDR3 contains 16 residues. Trimming cost V 0 bases and J 9 bases; bases outside gene matches: 11. Per germline, CDR1 SGDLS and CDR2 YYNGEE. CDR3 in amino acids: CASSVEMVAGPGEQFF. For the CDR3, the DNA is TGTGCCAGCAGCGTAGAGATGGTAGCGGGGCCGGGTGAGCAGTTCTTC. The full variable domain, in which reference TRBV9 and TRBJ2-1 provide the parts outside the CDR3, is DSGVTQTPKHLITATGQRVTLRCSPRSGDLSVYWYQQSLDQGLQFLIQYYNGEERAKGNILERFSAQQFPDLHSELNLSSLELGDSALYFCASSVEMVAGPGEQFFGPGTRLTVL.